The text below deals with one TCR beta chain. Its specificity is not known. Trimming stripped 5 bases from V and 2 bases from J, with 8 bases between. Per germline, CDR1 SGHAT and CDR2 FQNNGV. The CDR3 is 13 amino acids. This sample is drawn from a study of a mutant IDH1 vaccine in newly diagnosed glioma. Study overall: Vaccination of patients was performed eight times, in weeks 1, 3, 5, 7, 11, 15, 19 and 23. There were approximately 60% males and around 40% females among treated patients, whose mean age was about 44 years.

Time point denoted: week 5, during vaccination. Doses comprised 300 ug of mutant IDH1 20-mer peptide each, plus topical imiquimod. Clones were sequenced by immunoSEQ multiplex PCR, and TCRdb holds only the in-frame ones, with some missing. The repertoire holds about 75,000 clones, 90% to 95% seen once, with just over 0.55% in the top ten. The receptor comes from a woman between 45 and 65 years old with glioma. The chain couples TRBV11-2 to TRBJ2-3; D possibly uses TRBD1 or TRBD2 (5 bases each). Sequenced here: PBMCs, sampled from a glioma patient whose treatment included an IDH1 peptide vaccine. CDR3 sequence reads: CASSRGPTDTQYF. CDR3 DNA: TGTGCCAGCAGCCGGGGACCCACAGATACGCAGTATTTT.